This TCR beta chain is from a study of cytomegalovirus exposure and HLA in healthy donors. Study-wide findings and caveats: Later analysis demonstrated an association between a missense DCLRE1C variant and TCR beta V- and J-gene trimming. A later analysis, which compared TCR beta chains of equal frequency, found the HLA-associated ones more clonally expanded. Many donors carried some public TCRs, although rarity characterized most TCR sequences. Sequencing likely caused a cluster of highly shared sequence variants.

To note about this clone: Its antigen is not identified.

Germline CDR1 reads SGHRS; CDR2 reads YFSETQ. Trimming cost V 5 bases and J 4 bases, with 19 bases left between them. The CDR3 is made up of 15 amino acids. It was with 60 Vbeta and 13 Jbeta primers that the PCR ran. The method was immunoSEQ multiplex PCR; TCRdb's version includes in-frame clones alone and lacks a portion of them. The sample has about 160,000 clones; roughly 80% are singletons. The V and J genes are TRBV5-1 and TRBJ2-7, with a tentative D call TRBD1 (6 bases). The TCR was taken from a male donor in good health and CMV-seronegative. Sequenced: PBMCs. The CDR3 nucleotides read TGCGCCAGCAGGCTCGTCCGGGACAATCAATACGAGCAGTACTTC. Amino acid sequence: CASRLVRDNQYEQYF.